Following are 28 T cell receptor beta chains from one sample sequenced in a study of T cells after yellow fever vaccination. TCRdb used MiXCR to reprocess the 5' RACE reads, holding one entry per CDR3 protein. The repertoire includes about 500,000 distinct CDR3 sequences, about 17% of them detected once, and 17% sits in the top ten. The sample here was PBMCs, taken about 5 days after the first yellow fever vaccination. These receptors were collected from a man aged 18 to 29 who received the YFV17D yellow fever vaccine.

CDR3 nucleotide sequence: TGTGCCAGCAGCCACGGGCCCCAGCATTTT. This encodes CASSHGPQHF. V and J are TRBV4-2 and TRBJ1-5; no clear D. The length of the CDR3 is 10 residues. Germline V CDR1 and CDR2: LGHNA, YNFKEQ. Trimming left V 3 bases short and J 9 bases short, with 3 bases between.

There are a few counts of this clonotype. The rearrangement joins TRBV11-2 to TRBJ2-1; 12 bases map to TRBD2. The CDR3 is 14 residues long. Germline CDR1 and CDR2: SGHAT and FQNNGV. The V gene end was trimmed by 2 bases and the J gene end by 8 bases; junction bases not matched to a gene: 1. CDR3 residues: CASSLLAGGDEQFF. CDR3 nucleotides: TGTGCCAGCAGCTTACTAGCGGGGGGGGATGAGCAGTTCTTC.

The V and J genes are TRBV5-1 and TRBJ2-1; a possible D gene is TRBD1 (5 bases). V was trimmed by 1 base and J by 8 bases, leaving 13 bases between them. CDR1 is SGHRS, CDR2 YFSETQ, per germline. The CDR3 sequence is 14 residues long. The CDR3 bases are TGCGCCAGCAGCTTGATAGGGGCCGGTGATGAGCAGTTCTTC. This encodes CASSLIGAGDEQFF.

CDR3 DNA sequence: TGTGCCAGCAGCCTCCTTCCGGGACAGGGGGACCAAGTGACAGAGACCCAGTACTTC. Protein: CASSLLPGQGDQVTETQYF. The rearrangement uses TRBV7-6 and TRBJ2-5; 11 bases align to TRBD1. Germline trimming cut 5 bases from V and 4 bases from J; bases unmatched to any gene: 18. The length of the CDR3 is 19 residues. Germline V gene sequence: CDR1 SGHVS, CDR2 FNYEAQ.

The J gene is TRBJ2-1, the V gene TRBV20-1; D unclear. The CDR3 loop spans 15 amino acids. With 4 bases removed from V and 3 bases from J, the gap between germline ends came to 16 bases. From germline, CDR1 is DFQATT and CDR2 SNEGSKA (reference sequence). The CDR3 DNA is TGCAGTGCTACCTACGGACCCGCCTACTACAATGAGCAGTTCTTC. This sequence encodes CSATYGPAYYNEQFF.

This clonotype was recorded once. V is TRBV6-5 and J is TRBJ1-3; 9 bases map to TRBD1. From germline, CDR1 is MNHEY and CDR2 SVGAGI. The junction had 0 bases not matched to a gene; V was cut back by 2 bases and J by 4 bases. The CDR3 covers 14 residues. The CDR3, as DNA: TGTGCCAGCAGTTACGGGACAGGGGGAAACACCATATATTTT. Translation gives CASSYGTGGNTIYF.

This chain connects TRBV19 to TRBJ2-1, with a weak D call TRBD2 (5 bases). The V end lost 7 bases, the J end lost 5 bases, and 18 bases lay between the germline ends. Germline V gene lookup returns CDR1 LNHDA and CDR2 SQIVND (reference sequence). This CDR3 is 15 amino acids long. CDR3 residues: CASIWPGIPHNEQFF. In DNA form, the CDR3 reads TGTGCCAGTATATGGCCGGGAATTCCCCACAATGAGCAGTTCTTC.

This clonotype was counted only a few times. V is TRBV12-3 or TRBV12-4 and J is TRBJ2-3, with D perhaps assigned TRBD1 or TRBD2 (5 bases each). The CDR3 loop spans 16 amino acids. V dropped 5 bases and J dropped 3 bases, with 18 bases sitting between them. CDR3 DNA: TGTGCCAGCAGTCCCCCGGGGCGCGGGCCGACAGATACGCAGTATTTT. It encodes CASSPPGRGPTDTQYF.

Only a few counts were recorded for this clonotype. The CDR3 region has the DNA TGTGCCAGCAGTGGGGCTACATCCGGCCTCGATGAGCAGTTCTTC. Translated, it gives CASSGATSGLDEQFF. This rearrangement joins TRBV6-1 to TRBJ2-1, with D hard to call. Trimming shortened V by 4 bases and J by 8 bases, and 18 bases separated the two germline ends. Germline lookup yields CDR1 MNHNS and CDR2 SASEGT. This CDR3 has 15 residues.

This clonotype was recorded many times. The chain uses TRBV7-2 and TRBJ2-3; no reliable D call. Germline V CDR1 and CDR2: SGHTA, FQGNSA. The V end lost 7 bases, the J end lost 0 bases, and 14 bases lay between the germline ends. The CDR3 loop spans 15 amino acids. The CDR3 spells CASNEQRSSTDTQYF. The CDR3 nucleotides are TGTGCCAGCAACGAACAGAGATCTAGCACAGATACGCAGTATTTT.

This rearrangement joins TRBV11-1 to TRBJ2-3; 11 bases map to TRBD2. The V and J ends lost 6 bases and 3 bases, in that order; junction bases with no gene match: 11. CDR1 and CDR2 from the germline V gene are SGHAT and FQDESV (reference sequence). The CDR3 runs 17 residues. The CDR3 DNA reads TGTGCCAGCAGGCCGACTAGCGGGGAGGAAAGGACAGATACGCAGTATTTT. Residues: CASRPTSGEERTDTQYF.

J is TRBJ2-2 and V is TRBV7-2; 7 nucleotides agree with TRBD1. Germline V gene lookup returns CDR1 SGHTA and CDR2 FQGNSA. The CDR3 loop spans 13 amino acids. The V and J ends lost 5 bases and 5 bases, in that order; junction bases with no gene match: 2. The CDR3 DNA is TGTGCCAGCAGCACGACAGGGACCGGGGAGCTGTTTTTT. It codes for CASSTTGTGELFF.

This rearrangement joins TRBV7-9 to TRBJ2-1; 12 bases map to TRBD2. J was trimmed by 4 bases and V by 1 base; bases with no gene match: 5. CDR1 is SEHNR, CDR2 FQNEAQ, per germline (reference sequence). The CDR3 sequence is 17 residues long. CDR3 protein: CASSLEKLAGGYNEQFF. CDR3 nucleotides: TGTGCCAGCAGCTTAGAAAAACTAGCGGGGGGATACAATGAGCAGTTCTTC.

CDR3 DNA: TGTGCCAGCAGCTTAATGGCAGGGCTCACAGATACGCAGTATTTT. Translation gives CASSLMAGLTDTQYF. This sequence joins TRBV7-3 and TRBJ2-3; TRBD1 might be the D (5 bases). The germline CDR1 and CDR2 sequences are SGHTA and FQGTGA. The CDR3 consists of 15 residues. The V end lost 1 base, the J end lost 2 bases, and 10 bases lay between the germline ends.

A few counts support this clonotype. This sequence joins TRBV10-3 and TRBJ2-5; D remains ambiguous. The CDR3 is 14 residues long. With 3 bases removed from V and 5 bases from J, the gap between germline ends came to 13 bases. The germline gives CDR1 ENHRY, CDR2 SYGVKD. The CDR3 loop is CAISELVAGETQYF. DNA for the CDR3: TGTGCCATCAGTGAATTAGTAGCTGGGGAGACCCAGTACTTC.

This clonotype was seen repeatedly, ten times or more. CDR3 loop: CASSPRGAGNTIYF. The CDR3 DNA reads TGTGCCAGCAGTCCCAGGGGGGCCGGAAACACCATATATTTT. The chain couples TRBV7-2 to TRBJ1-3, with 7 bases aligning to TRBD1. The CDR3 consists of 14 residues. The V gene's germline CDR1 is SGHTA and CDR2 FQGNSA. V lost 6 bases to trimming and J lost 4 bases; unmatched junction nucleotides: 6.

This clonotype has just a few counts. The rearrangement uses TRBV18 and TRBJ2-7; possibly TRBD1 or TRBD2 for D (5 bases each). Germline V gene data show CDR1 as KGHSH and CDR2 as LQKENI. The CDR3 has 13 residues. V lost 2 bases, J lost 6 bases, and 11 bases lay in between. As DNA, the CDR3 is TGTGCCAGCTCACCAATGGGGGAGCGCGAGCAGTACTTC. As protein: CASSPMGEREQYF.

In its sample, this clonotype was seen a few times. CDR3 sequence: CATRGSTLAGGQETQYF. The CDR3 DNA reads TGTGCCACCCGAGGGAGCACGCTAGCGGGGGGTCAAGAGACCCAGTACTTC. V and J are TRBV10-3 and TRBJ2-5; 11 bases agree with TRBD2. V gave up 10 bases and J gave up 2 bases; unmatched junction bases: 15. The CDR3 is 17 residues long. The germline gives CDR1 ENHRY, CDR2 SYGVKD.

V and J are TRBV5-1 and TRBJ1-2; D is perhaps TRBD1 (5 bases). The V end was cut by 4 bases, the J end by 1 base, with 17 bases between. This CDR3 is built from 16 residues. CDR1 and CDR2 (germline): SGHRS, YFSETQ. In DNA, the CDR3 is TGCGCCAGCAGCCGCTTATTCGGGGGTTATAACTATGGCTACACCTTC. This sequence encodes CASSRLFGGYNYGYTF.

V usage is TRBV28 and J usage is TRBJ2-1, with TRBD1 matching 9 bases. The J segment lost 2 bases and the V segment lost 4 bases, leaving 6 bases of the junction unmatched. In germline, CDR1 is MDHEN, CDR2 SYDVKM. The length of the CDR3 is 16 residues. CDR3 region: CASSSETGGPYNEQFF. Written as DNA, the CDR3 is TGTGCCAGCAGTTCCGAAACAGGGGGCCCCTACAATGAGCAGTTCTTC. Supplemented by reference TRBV28 and TRBJ2-1, the full variable domain reads DVKVTQSSRYLVKRTGEKVFLECVQDMDHENMFWYRQDPGLGLRLIYFSYDVKMKEKGDIPEGYSVSREKKERFSLILESASTNQTSMYLCASSSETGGPYNEQFFGPGTRLTVL.

The CDR3 protein is CASSDTSYNEQFF. DNA of the CDR3: TGTGCCAGCAGTGATACCTCCTACAATGAGCAGTTCTTC. The rearrangement links TRBV6-2 or TRBV6-3 to TRBJ2-1; D ambiguous. The germline CDR1 and CDR2 sequences are MNHEY and SVGEGT. The CDR3 has 13 residues. The V end was cut by 5 bases, the J end by 0 bases, with 5 bases between.

The table lists this clonotype with a few counts. The chain has TRBV12-5 and TRBJ1-4, with D hard to call. The CDR3 has 12 residues. From germline, CDR1 is LGHNT and CDR2 FRNRAP. Trimming removed 2 bases from V and 13 bases from J, with 11 bases in between. CDR3: CASGLPELGLFF. Written as DNA, the CDR3 is TGTGCTAGTGGTTTGCCTGAATTGGGACTGTTTTTT.

The chain carries TRBV5-1 and TRBJ1-1, with TRBD1 matching 7 bases. CDR3 length equals 14 residues. J lost 6 bases, V lost 4 bases, and 9 bases had no gene match. Germline CDR1 is SGHRS and CDR2 is YFSETQ. CDR3 loop: CASSRGQLGAEAFF. DNA for the CDR3: TGCGCCAGCAGCAGGGGACAGTTGGGTGCTGAAGCTTTCTTT.

The chain recombines TRBV11-2 with TRBJ1-3; D is possibly TRBD1 (6 bases). The germline CDR1 and CDR2 sequences are SGHAT and FQNNGV. V lost 5 bases and J lost 0, with 8 bases in between. The CDR3 contains 14 residues. CDR3 amino acids: CASSGGGSGNTIYF. The DNA for the CDR3 is TGTGCCAGCAGCGGAGGGGGCTCTGGAAACACCATATATTTT.

This rearrangement joins TRBV29-1 to TRBJ2-2, with D perhaps TRBD1 (6 bases). Trimming removed 6 bases from V and 4 bases from J, with 15 bases in between. Germline values: CDR1 SQVTM, CDR2 ANQGSEA. This CDR3 is 14 amino acids long. The CDR3 DNA is TGCAGCGTAGGGCAGGGGCGGTTCACCGGGGAGCTGTTTTTT. Amino acid sequence: CSVGQGRFTGELFF.

This clonotype was seen a few times. This chain joins TRBV5-1 and TRBJ1-3, with D perhaps TRBD1 (5 bases). Germline lookup yields CDR1 SGHRS and CDR2 YFSETQ. The V and J ends lost 0 bases and 6 bases respectively, with 13 bases between them. The CDR3 has 15 residues. CDR3 protein: CASSLGSRVVNTIYF. The CDR3, as DNA: TGCGCCAGCAGCTTGGGATCCAGGGTGGTAAACACCATATATTTT. The entire variable domain, with the rest obtained from reference TRBV5-1 and TRBJ1-3, is as follows: KAGVTQTPRYLIKTRGQQVTLSCSPISGHRSVSWYQQTPGQGLQFLFEYFSETQRNKGNFPGRFSGRQFSNSRSEMNVSTLELGDSALYLCASSLGSRVVNTIYFGEGSWLTVV.

The chain couples TRBV5-1 to TRBJ2-3; 7 bases agree with TRBD1. CDR1 SGHRS and CDR2 YFSETQ come from the germline V gene. The CDR3 loop spans 13 amino acids. Trimming took 5 bases from V and 4 from J; bases not matched to a gene: 4. CDR3: CASRQTGSDTQYF. As DNA, the CDR3 is TGCGCCAGCAGACAGACAGGGTCAGATACGCAGTATTTT.

Only a few counts were recorded for this clonotype. This sequence joins TRBV4-1 and TRBJ2-6; 7 bases line up with TRBD1. Germline CDR1 reads MGHRA; CDR2 reads YSYEKL. CDR3 length: 19 residues. V lost 5 bases, J lost 2 bases, and 15 bases stayed unmatched. CDR3 nucleotides: TGCGCCAGCAGCTCGCGGCACGGGACAGTTCTCGCTGGGGCCAACGTCCTGACTTTC. Translated, it gives CASSSRHGTVLAGANVLTF.